This T cell receptor (beta chain) was captured in a study of spatial heterogeneity in lung cancer. Time point denoted: blood at routine non-recurrence follow-up after resection. This CDR3 region has 12 residues. CDR1 is ENHRY, CDR2 SYGVKD, per germline. V lost 6 bases and J 1 base, leaving 6 bases between the germline ends. Using its own MiXCR run on the 5' RACE reads, TCRdb lists one record per CDR3 protein. The sample holds about 10,000 distinct CDR3 sequences, 21% seen once. The sequence was obtained from a male donor with early-stage non-small cell lung cancer. The rearrangement links TRBV10-3 to TRBJ1-1; D not resolved. The source was PBMCs, collected at follow-up. As DNA, the CDR3 is TGTGCCATCAGCCCCTCGAACACTGAAGCTTTCTTT. Translated, it gives CAISPSNTEAFF.